The 10 T cell receptor beta chains given below trace back to one sample, sequenced in a study of blood T cell repertoires in COVID-19 (dated by TCRdb to the early 2020s). The library was built by means of the immunoSEQ multiplex PCR assay. The table was pulled from immuneACCESS by TCRdb, which kept in-frame rearrangements only. Such tables lose some clones; where checked, under half of the loss comes from unresolved V genes, and the rest has no known cause. Counted in this sample were 110,000 to 150,000 clones; approximately 83% of them appeared once. Approximately 3% of the sample is held by the ten biggest clonotypes. The sample was peripheral blood. These receptors were obtained from an elderly woman with acute or convalescent COVID-19.

This chain links TRBV4-2 with TRBJ1-1; a weak D match, TRBD1 (6 bases). Trimming took off 2 bases at V and 4 bases at J, with 11 bases between the two ends. The CDR3 has 14 amino acids. Germline CDR1 and CDR2: LGHNA and YNFKEQ. The CDR3 DNA reads as TGTGCCAGCAGCCAACTCGGACAGACCACTGAAGCTTTCTTT. Protein: CASSQLGQTTEAFF.

CDR3 coding DNA: TGTGCCAGCAGCTTTGACAGAAGTGCTGAAAAACTGTTTTTT. This codes for CASSFDRSAEKLFF. J is TRBJ1-4 and V is TRBV11-2; the D gene is possibly TRBD1 (5 bases). The CDR3 is 14 amino acids. The V end was cut by 3 bases, the J end by 7 bases, with 12 bases between. CDR1 is SGHAT and CDR2 is FQNNGV in the germline V gene.

The chain recombines TRBV29-1 with TRBJ2-5; D call uncertain. Trimming pared 4 bases from V and 5 bases from J, leaving 5 bases between. The CDR3 spans 10 residues. Germline CDR1 is SQVTM and CDR2 is ANQGSEA. The CDR3 bases are TGCAGCGTTGCAAGCGAGACCCAGTACTTC. This translates into CSVASETQYF. The full variable domain, in which reference TRBV29-1 and TRBJ2-5 provide the parts outside the CDR3, is SAVISQKPSRDICQRGTSLTIQCQVDSQVTMMFWYRQQPGQSLTLIATANQGSEATYESGFVIDKFPISRPNLTFSTLTVSNMSPEDSSIYLCSVASETQYFGPGTRLLVL.

The chain combines TRBV24-1 with TRBJ1-2; no definite D call. V gave up 2 bases and J gave up 9 bases, with 9 bases separating them. The germline gives CDR1 KGHDR, CDR2 SFDVKD. The CDR3 spans 12 residues. CDR3 amino acids: CATSDSGLSYTF. The CDR3 DNA sequence: TGTGCCACCAGTGATTCTGGGCTTAGCTACACCTTC.

The rearrangement joins TRBV5-1 to TRBJ1-1; possibly TRBD1 for D (6 bases). V gave up 1 base and J gave up 8 bases, with 12 bases separating them. Germline CDR1 is SGHRS and CDR2 is YFSETQ. This CDR3 comprises 13 residues. This CDR3 reads CASSLSQGPEAFF. CDR3 nucleotide sequence: TGCGCCAGCAGCTTGTCACAGGGTCCCGAAGCTTTCTTT.

This rearrangement joins TRBV6-1 to TRBJ2-7, with D possibly being TRBD1 (5 bases). Looked up from germline, CDR1 is MNHNS and CDR2 is SASEGT. The CDR3 is 15 amino acids. The V and J ends lost 0 bases and 2 bases respectively, with 11 bases between them. CDR3 sequence reads: CASSEAIDSTYEQYF. The CDR3 DNA follows: TGTGCCAGCAGTGAAGCGATCGACAGCACCTACGAGCAGTACTTC.

The V gene is TRBV19, the J gene TRBJ1-1; D might be TRBD1 (5 bases). The CDR3 has 12 residues. The germline V gene has CDR1 LNHDA and CDR2 SQIVND (reference sequence). Trimming removed 5 bases from V and 8 bases from J, with 12 bases in between. CDR3 protein: CASSPPGMEAFF. Here the CDR3 DNA reads TGTGCCAGTAGTCCCCCAGGGATGGAAGCTTTCTTT.

The chain joins TRBV3-1 (or the pseudogene TRBV3-2) to TRBJ2-7; 11 nucleotides line up with TRBD1. V was clipped by 1 base and J by 4 bases; unmatched bases: 6. Looked up from germline, CDR1 is LGHDT and CDR2 is YNNKEL (reference sequence). CDR3 length equals 16 residues. CDR3 sequence (DNA): TGTGCCAGCAGCCAAGCCGGACAGGGGGCAAAGTACGAGCAGTACTTC. Its protein is CASSQAGQGAKYEQYF.

The chain links TRBV15 to TRBJ1-6; D remains ambiguous. CDR3 length equals 14 residues. Trimming removed 1 base at V and 8 bases at J, with 9 bases between. Per germline, CDR1 LNHNV and CDR2 YYDKDF (reference sequence). CDR3 protein: CATSRGSVDSPLHF. Here the CDR3 DNA reads TGTGCCACCAGCAGAGGCTCGGTAGATTCACCCCTCCACTTT.

This chain links TRBV19 with TRBJ1-5; D remains ambiguous. This CDR3 has 16 amino acids. V was cut by 3 bases and J by 4 bases, with 16 bases left in between. The germline CDR1 and CDR2 sequences are LNHDA and SQIVND (reference sequence). CDR3 DNA: TGTGCCAGTAGTATGCTTCGAGCGGGTATTAATCAGCCCCAGCATTTT. Protein product: CASSMLRAGINQPQHF.